The clone carrying this T cell receptor (beta chain) was detected many times. A second PCR, run for about 6 to 11 cycles, used a sample-barcoded 5' primer plus a J-beta primer mix. MiXCR was run by TCRdb on the 5' RACE reads, yielding one entry per CDR3 protein. Here the sample spans fewer than 2 million distinct CDR3 sequences, 35% to 50% being singletons. The sample is drawn from a study of blood T cells in healthy people across ages. The CDR3 contains 13 residues. The germline CDR1 and CDR2 sequences are MNHEY and SMNVEV (reference sequence). V dropped 3 bases and J dropped 5; count of bases not matched to a gene: 1.

Sequenced material: blood. The clonotype comes from a human donor in good health. V gene TRBV27 combines with J gene TRBJ2-7; 10 bases are shared with TRBD1. The CDR3 region is CASSFGQGDEQYF. CDR3 nucleotide sequence: TGTGCCAGCAGTTTCGGACAGGGGGACGAGCAGTACTTC.